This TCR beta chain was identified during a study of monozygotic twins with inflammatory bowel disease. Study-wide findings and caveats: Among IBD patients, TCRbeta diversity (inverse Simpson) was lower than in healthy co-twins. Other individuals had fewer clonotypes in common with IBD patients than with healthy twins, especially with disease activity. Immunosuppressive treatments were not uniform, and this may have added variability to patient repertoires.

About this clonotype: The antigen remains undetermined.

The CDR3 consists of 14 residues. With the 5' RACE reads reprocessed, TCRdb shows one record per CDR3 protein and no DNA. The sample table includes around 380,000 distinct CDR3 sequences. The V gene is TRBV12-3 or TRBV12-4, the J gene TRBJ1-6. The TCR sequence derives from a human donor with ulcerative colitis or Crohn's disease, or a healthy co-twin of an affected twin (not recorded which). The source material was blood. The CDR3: CASSLAVNNSPLHF.